The entry below describes one T cell receptor beta chain. The antigen is undetermined. This sample is drawn from a study of T cells after posttransplantation cyclophosphamide. Study-level points and caveats: TRB overlap between skin or GI tissue T cells and blood was limited. After PTCy, TRB diversity resembled that of CNI/methotrexate controls. Later post-transplant blood repertoires were often dominated by donor CD8+ memory clones.

A marrow graft followed busulfan-fludarabine conditioning, with cyclophosphamide on days +3 and +4. Trimming took off 2 bases at V and 4 bases at J, with 15 bases between the two ends. The germline CDR1 and CDR2 sequences are SGDLS and YYNGEE. The CDR3 has 15 residues. TCRdb's copy holds only in-frame clones and misses some; the assay was immunoSEQ multiplex PCR. The sample includes some 11,000 clones, approximately 89% of them seen just once. This specimen consisted of CD4+ T cells sorted from PBMCs, obtained after allogeneic stem cell transplant with posttransplant cyclophosphamide. The sequence came from a male patient in his 30s who received an allogeneic stem cell transplant from a related donor, was CMV-positive, and had acute GVHD only. Some of the T cells might come from the graft donor. The rearrangement uses TRBV9 and TRBJ1-2; tentative D call: TRBD1 (6 bases). CDR3 region: CASSVQRQATYGYTF. The CDR3 DNA sequence: TGTGCCAGCAGCGTGCAGAGACAGGCGACCTATGGCTACACCTTC.